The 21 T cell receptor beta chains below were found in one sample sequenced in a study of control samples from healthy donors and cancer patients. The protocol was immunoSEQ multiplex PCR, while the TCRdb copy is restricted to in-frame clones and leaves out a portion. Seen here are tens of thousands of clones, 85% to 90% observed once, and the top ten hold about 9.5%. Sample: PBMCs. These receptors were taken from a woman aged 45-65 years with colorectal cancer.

The CDR3 nucleotides read TGTGCCAGCAGTCTCGCGTTTTACGGGGCCAACGTCCTGACTTTC. Translating it yields CASSLAFYGANVLTF. The V and J genes are TRBV6-2 or TRBV6-3 and TRBJ2-6; D is undetermined. This CDR3 contains 15 residues. V lost 5 bases, J lost 4 bases, and 12 bases lay in between. The germline V gene encodes CDR1 MNHEY and CDR2 SVGEGT.

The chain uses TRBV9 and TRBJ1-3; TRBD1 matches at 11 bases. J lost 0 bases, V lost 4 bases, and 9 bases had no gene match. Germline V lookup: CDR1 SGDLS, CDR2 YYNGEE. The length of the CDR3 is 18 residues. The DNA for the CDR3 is TGTGCCAGCAGCCTGACCGGGACAGGGGGTATCTCTGGAAACACCATATATTTT. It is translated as CASSLTGTGGISGNTIYF.

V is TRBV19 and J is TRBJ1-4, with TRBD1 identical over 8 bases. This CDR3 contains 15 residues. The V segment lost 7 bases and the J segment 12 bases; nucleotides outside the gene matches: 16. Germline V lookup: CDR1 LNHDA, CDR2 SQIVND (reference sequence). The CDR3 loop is CASTQPGQGARELFF. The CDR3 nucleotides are TGTGCCAGTACCCAACCCGGACAGGGCGCGCGTGAACTGTTTTTT.

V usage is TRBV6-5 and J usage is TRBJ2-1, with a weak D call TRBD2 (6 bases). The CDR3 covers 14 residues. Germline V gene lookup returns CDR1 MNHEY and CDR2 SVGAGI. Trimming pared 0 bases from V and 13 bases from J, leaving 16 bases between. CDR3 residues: CASSYSTSRDGQFF. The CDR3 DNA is TGTGCCAGCAGTTACTCAACTAGCCGGGATGGTCAGTTCTTC.

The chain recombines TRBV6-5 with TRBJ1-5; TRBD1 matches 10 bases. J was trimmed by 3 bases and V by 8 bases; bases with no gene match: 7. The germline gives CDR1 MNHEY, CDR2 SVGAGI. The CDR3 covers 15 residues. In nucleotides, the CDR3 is TGTGCCAGCGGAAGACAGGGGGCGAACAATCAGCCCCAGCATTTT. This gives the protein CASGRQGANNQPQHF.

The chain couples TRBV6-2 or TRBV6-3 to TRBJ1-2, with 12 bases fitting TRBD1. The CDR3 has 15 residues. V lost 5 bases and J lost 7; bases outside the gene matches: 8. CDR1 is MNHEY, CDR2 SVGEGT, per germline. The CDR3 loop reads CASSDPGQGATGYTF. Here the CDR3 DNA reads TGTGCCAGCAGTGACCCGGGACAGGGGGCAACTGGCTACACCTTC.

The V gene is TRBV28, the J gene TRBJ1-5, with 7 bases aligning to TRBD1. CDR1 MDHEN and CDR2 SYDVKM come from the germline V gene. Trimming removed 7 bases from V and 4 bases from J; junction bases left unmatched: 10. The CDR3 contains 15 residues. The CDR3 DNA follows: TGTGCCAGCACCACAGGGGATAGGGGGAATCAGCCCCAGCATTTT. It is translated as CASTTGDRGNQPQHF. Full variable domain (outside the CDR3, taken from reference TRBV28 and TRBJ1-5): DVKVTQSSRYLVKRTGEKVFLECVQDMDHENMFWYRQDPGLGLRLIYFSYDVKMKEKGDIPEGYSVSREKKERFSLILESASTNQTSMYLCASTTGDRGNQPQHFGDGTRLSIL.

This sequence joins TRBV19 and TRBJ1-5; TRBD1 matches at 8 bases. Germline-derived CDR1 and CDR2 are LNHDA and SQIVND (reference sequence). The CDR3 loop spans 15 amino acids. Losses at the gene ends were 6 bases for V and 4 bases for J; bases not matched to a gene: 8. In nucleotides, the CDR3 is TGTGCCAGTAGGGCCCGGACAGGGCCTAATCAGCCCCAGCATTTT. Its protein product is CASRARTGPNQPQHF.

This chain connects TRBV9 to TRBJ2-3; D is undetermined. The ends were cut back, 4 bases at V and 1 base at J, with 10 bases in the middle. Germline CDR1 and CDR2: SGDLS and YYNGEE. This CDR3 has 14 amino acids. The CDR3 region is CASSSVTGTDTQYF. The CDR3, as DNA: TGTGCCAGCAGCTCAGTAACAGGCACAGATACGCAGTATTTT. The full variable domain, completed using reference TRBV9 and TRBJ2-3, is DSGVTQTPKHLITATGQRVTLRCSPRSGDLSVYWYQQSLDQGLQFLIQYYNGEERAKGNILERFSAQQFPDLHSELNLSSLELGDSALYFCASSSVTGTDTQYFGPGTRLTVL.

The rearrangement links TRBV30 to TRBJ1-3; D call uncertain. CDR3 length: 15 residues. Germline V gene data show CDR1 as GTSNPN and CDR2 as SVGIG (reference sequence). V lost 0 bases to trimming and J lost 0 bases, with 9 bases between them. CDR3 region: CAWSVGLSSGNTIYF. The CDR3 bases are TGTGCCTGGAGTGTAGGGCTGAGCTCTGGAAACACCATATATTTT. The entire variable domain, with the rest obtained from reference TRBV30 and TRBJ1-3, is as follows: SQTIHQWPATLVQPVGSPLSLECTVEGTSNPNLYWYRQAAGRGLQLLFYSVGIGQISSEVPQNLSASRPQDRQFILSSKKLLLSDSGFYLCAWSVGLSSGNTIYFGEGSWLTVV.

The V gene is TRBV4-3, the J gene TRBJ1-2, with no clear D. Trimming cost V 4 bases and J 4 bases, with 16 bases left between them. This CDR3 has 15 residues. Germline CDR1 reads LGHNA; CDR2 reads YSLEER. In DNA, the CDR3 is TGCGCCAGCAGCCCGTTGGATGCAGAACGCTATGGCTACACCTTC. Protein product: CASSPLDAERYGYTF.

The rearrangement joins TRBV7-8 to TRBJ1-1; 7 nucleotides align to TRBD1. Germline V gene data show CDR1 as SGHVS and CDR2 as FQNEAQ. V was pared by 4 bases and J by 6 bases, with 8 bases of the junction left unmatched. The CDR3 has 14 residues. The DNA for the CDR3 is TGTGCCAGCAGCTACGAGACAGGGAGGGCTGAAGCTTTCTTT. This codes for CASSYETGRAEAFF.

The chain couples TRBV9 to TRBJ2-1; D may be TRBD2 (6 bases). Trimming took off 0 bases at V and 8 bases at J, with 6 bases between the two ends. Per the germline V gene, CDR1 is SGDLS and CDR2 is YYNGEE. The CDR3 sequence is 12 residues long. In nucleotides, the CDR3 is TGTGCCAGCAGCGTAGGGGGGGATGAGCAGTTCTTC. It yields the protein CASSVGGDEQFF.

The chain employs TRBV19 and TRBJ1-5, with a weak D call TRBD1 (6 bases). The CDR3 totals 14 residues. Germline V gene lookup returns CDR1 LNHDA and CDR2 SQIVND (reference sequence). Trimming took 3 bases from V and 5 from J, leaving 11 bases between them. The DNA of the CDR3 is TGTGCCAGTAGTATTCGACAGGCAGATCAGCCCCAGCATTTT. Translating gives CASSIRQADQPQHF.

The CDR3 spells CASSYFGTSVETQYF. The CDR3 DNA sequence: TGTGCCAGCAGTTACTTCGGGACTAGCGTAGAGACCCAGTACTTC. The chain has TRBV6-5 and TRBJ2-5; 10 nucleotides agree with TRBD2. J lost 4 bases, V lost 1 base, and 3 bases had no gene match. From germline, CDR1 is MNHEY and CDR2 SVGAGI. This CDR3 contains 15 residues.

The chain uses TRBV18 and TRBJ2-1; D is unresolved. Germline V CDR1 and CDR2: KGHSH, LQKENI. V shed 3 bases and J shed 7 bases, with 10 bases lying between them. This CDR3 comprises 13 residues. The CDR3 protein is CASSPRASNEQFF. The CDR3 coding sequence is TGTGCCAGCTCACCTCGTGCCTCGAATGAGCAGTTCTTC.

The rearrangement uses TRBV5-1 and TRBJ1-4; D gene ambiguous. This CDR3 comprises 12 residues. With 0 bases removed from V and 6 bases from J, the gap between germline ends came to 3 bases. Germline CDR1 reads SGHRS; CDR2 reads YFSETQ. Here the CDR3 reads CASSLEDEKLFF. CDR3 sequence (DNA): TGCGCCAGCAGCTTGGAGGATGAAAAACTGTTTTTT. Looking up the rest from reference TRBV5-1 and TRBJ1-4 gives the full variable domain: KAGVTQTPRYLIKTRGQQVTLSCSPISGHRSVSWYQQTPGQGLQFLFEYFSETQRNKGNFPGRFSGRQFSNSRSEMNVSTLELGDSALYLCASSLEDEKLFFGSGTQLSVL.

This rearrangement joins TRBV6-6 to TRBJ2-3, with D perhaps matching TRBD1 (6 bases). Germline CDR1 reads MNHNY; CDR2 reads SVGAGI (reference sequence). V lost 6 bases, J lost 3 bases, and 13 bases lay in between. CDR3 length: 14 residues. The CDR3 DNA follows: TGTGCCAGCAGCCAGGGGAGTGAGACAGATACGCAGTATTTT. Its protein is CASSQGSETDTQYF.

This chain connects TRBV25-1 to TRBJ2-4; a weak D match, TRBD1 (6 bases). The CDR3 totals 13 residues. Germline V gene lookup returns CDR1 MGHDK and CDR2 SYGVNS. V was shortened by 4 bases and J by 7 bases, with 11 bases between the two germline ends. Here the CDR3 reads CASSVQGLNIQYF. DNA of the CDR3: TGTGCCAGCAGTGTTCAGGGGCTGAACATTCAGTACTTC.

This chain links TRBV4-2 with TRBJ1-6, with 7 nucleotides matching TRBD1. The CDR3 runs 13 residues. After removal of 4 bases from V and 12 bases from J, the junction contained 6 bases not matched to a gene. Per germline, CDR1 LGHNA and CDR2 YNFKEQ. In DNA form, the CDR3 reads TGTGCCAGCAGCCCCGATCAGGGGGTACCCCTCCACTTT. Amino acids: CASSPDQGVPLHF.

The CDR3 loop is CASSDHTSGANVLTF. The CDR3 DNA reads TGTGCCAGCAGCGATCACACCTCTGGGGCCAACGTCCTGACTTTC. The rearrangement joins TRBV6-2 or TRBV6-3 to TRBJ2-6; unclear D gene. There are 15 residues in the CDR3. V was pared by 6 bases and J by 0 bases, with 9 bases between. Germline V gives CDR1 MNHEY, CDR2 SVGEGT.